This T cell receptor beta chain was recovered during a study of blood T cell repertoires in COVID-19. Overall study context: Samples came from the United States, Italy and Spain, spanning acute and convalescent COVID-19. From T cells, B-cell-depleted T cells, or PBMCs came the material, which was cDNA or gDNA.

Trimming shortened V by 4 bases and J by 2 bases, and 7 bases separated the two germline ends. Germline V gives CDR1 SGHRS, CDR2 YFSETQ. The CDR3 is made up of 12 amino acids. In the authors' workflow: Researchers report that nucleated cell counts were estimated from reference gene primer amplification. Produced via immunoSEQ multiplex PCR; TCRdb's table is partial and in-frame only. V and J calls and clone size are as listed in that table; D and trimming were resolved from the DNA. Here the sample spans some 150,000 clones, about 85% being singletons. The receptor was isolated from a woman in her 70s with COVID-19, enrolled during active disease. The chain recombines TRBV5-1 with TRBJ2-7, with D hard to call. Input material: peripheral blood. CDR3 in DNA: TGCGCCAGCAGCCGAGAAACCTACGAGCAGTACGTC. Amino acid sequence: CASSRETYEQYV.